Each of the 20 T cell receptor beta chains below was sequenced from the same sample in a study of neurological immune-mediated disorders. Using its own MiXCR run on the 5' RACE reads, TCRdb lists one record per CDR3 protein. The sample includes 65,000 to 90,000 distinct CDR3 sequences, 10% seen only once; the top ten take roughly 1.8%. What was sequenced was PBMCs. These receptors were taken from a man aged 40-49 years in good health.

In its sample, this clonotype was seen many times. This chain links TRBV5-6 with TRBJ1-5; the D is unclear. V lost 2 bases to trimming and J lost 7 bases, with 13 bases between them. CDR3 length: 14 amino acids. The germline V gene encodes CDR1 SGHDT and CDR2 YYEEEE. CDR3 region: CASSFGVRGQPQHF. CDR3 bases: TGTGCCAGCAGCTTCGGGGTTCGGGGACAGCCCCAGCATTTT.

This clonotype was counted many times. The chain's CDR3 is CASRPGTSGGTTDTQYF. Here the CDR3 DNA reads TGTGCCAGCAGACCTGGGACTAGCGGGGGGACCACAGATACGCAGTATTTT. The V gene is TRBV7-2, the J gene TRBJ2-3, with 15 nucleotides matching TRBD2. With V trimmed by 6 bases and J by 2 bases, 6 bases remained unmatched. This CDR3 spans 17 amino acids. Germline assignment: CDR1 SGHTA and CDR2 FQGNSA.

The table lists this clonotype with many counts. The chain joins TRBV20-1 to TRBJ2-7; D is tentatively TRBD1 or TRBD2 (5 bases each). Germline CDR1 is DFQATT and CDR2 is SNEGSKA (reference sequence). The CDR3 extends over 13 amino acids. The germline V and J ends were trimmed by 6 bases and 3 bases, with 15 bases remaining between them. CDR3 DNA sequence: TGCAGTGCCCAGGGACCTGGCGGCTACGAGCAGTACTTC. Its translation: CSAQGPGGYEQYF.

V and J are TRBV7-3 and TRBJ1-1, with D perhaps matching TRBD1 (5 bases). This CDR3 is built from 13 residues. Germline-derived CDR1 and CDR2 are SGHTA and FQGTGA. V lost 2 bases to trimming and J lost 5 bases, with 9 bases between them. In nucleotides, the CDR3 is TGTGCCAGCAGCTTACGACAGACGACTGAAGCTTTCTTT. Translated, it gives CASSLRQTTEAFF.

This clonotype has just a few counts. CDR3 residues: CAITRQGLNTGELFF. The CDR3 bases are TGTGCCATCACTCGACAGGGGTTGAACACCGGGGAGCTGTTTTTT. V and J are TRBV10-3 and TRBJ2-2; 8 bases align to TRBD1. The CDR3 has 15 residues. Germline V lookup: CDR1 ENHRY, CDR2 SYGVKD. After removal of 7 bases from V and 1 base from J, the junction contained 5 bases not matched to a gene.

This clonotype has a single count. The rearrangement joins TRBV7-2 to TRBJ2-5, with D perhaps TRBD1 (5 bases). This CDR3 region has 14 residues. Germline V lookup: CDR1 SGHTA, CDR2 FQGNSA. V was clipped by 4 bases and J by 7 bases, with 16 bases between them. CDR3 sequence reads: CASSSDSFTWTQYF. CDR3 nucleotides: TGTGCCAGCAGCTCCGACAGCTTTACGTGGACCCAGTACTTC.

This clonotype was recorded at least ten times. The rearrangement joins TRBV5-1 to TRBJ1-1; 10 bases match TRBD1. Germline V gene lookup returns CDR1 SGHRS and CDR2 YFSETQ. Losses at the gene ends were 3 bases for V and 1 base for J; bases not matched to a gene: 6. The CDR3 consists of 16 residues. CDR3 region: CASSSGDRGWNTEAFF. Written as DNA, the CDR3 is TGCGCCAGCAGCTCGGGGGACAGGGGTTGGAACACTGAAGCTTTCTTT.

In this sample, this clonotype turned up many times. This chain uses TRBV2 with TRBJ2-4; 9 bases agree with TRBD2. Germline trimming cut 5 bases from V and 2 bases from J; bases unmatched to any gene: 7. There are 16 residues in the CDR3. Per the germline V gene, CDR1 is SNHLY and CDR2 is FYNNEI. CDR3 amino acids: CASSLSGGLSKNIQYF. The DNA for the CDR3 is TGTGCCAGCAGTCTTAGCGGGGGCCTTTCCAAAAACATTCAGTACTTC. The whole variable domain, remainder taken from reference TRBV2 and TRBJ2-4, is EPEVTQTPSHQVTQMGQEVILRCVPISNHLYFYWYRQILGQKVEFLVSFYNNEISEKSEIFDDQFSVERPDGSNFTLKIRSTKLEDSAMYFCASSLSGGLSKNIQYFGAGTRLSVL.

This clonotype was counted many times. This rearrangement joins TRBV5-1 to TRBJ2-1; 10 nucleotides match TRBD2. This CDR3 contains 21 residues. The germline CDR1 and CDR2 sequences are SGHRS and YFSETQ. The V segment lost 6 bases and the J segment 3 bases; nucleotides outside the gene matches: 24. The CDR3 region is CASTSDRSSGGLAGSYNEQFF. Here the CDR3 DNA reads TGCGCCAGCACTTCCGATCGGTCTAGCGGGGGATTGGCAGGGAGCTACAATGAGCAGTTCTTC.

This clonotype was counted a few times. The gene calls are TRBV5-5 and TRBJ2-7, with a possible D match to TRBD1 (5 bases). CDR3 length: 15 amino acids. V dropped 4 bases and J dropped 4 bases, with 18 bases sitting between them. Per the germline V gene, CDR1 is SGHKS and CDR2 is YYEKEE (reference sequence). CDR3 sequence: CASSPPTVDPYEQYF. The CDR3, as DNA: TGTGCCAGCAGCCCTCCGACAGTGGATCCTTACGAGCAGTACTTC. Full variable domain (outside the CDR3, taken from reference TRBV5-5 and TRBJ2-7): DAGVTQSPTHLIKTRGQQVTLRCSPISGHKSVSWYQQVLGQGPQFIFQYYEKEERGRGNFPDRFSARQFPNYSSELNVNALLLGDSALYLCASSPPTVDPYEQYFGPGTRLTVT.

This clonotype was seen at least ten times. The chain uses TRBV7-8 and TRBJ2-1; TRBD2 agrees at 7 bases. The CDR3 totals 14 residues. Germline CDR1 SGHVS, CDR2 FQNEAQ. The J segment lost 6 bases and the V segment lost 4 bases, leaving 6 bases of the junction unmatched. CDR3: CASSSTSQGNEQFF. The CDR3 DNA sequence: TGTGCCAGCAGCTCGACTAGCCAAGGCAATGAGCAGTTCTTC. The whole variable domain, filled in from reference TRBV7-8 and TRBJ2-1, reads GAGVSQSPRYKVAKRGQDVALRCDPISGHVSLFWYQQALGQGPEFLTYFQNEAQLDKSGLPSDRFFAERPEGSVSTLKIQRTQQEDSAVYLCASSSTSQGNEQFFGPGTRLTVL.

This clonotype was observed many times. The CDR3: CASSPGEGVEAFF. DNA for the CDR3: TGTGCCAGCAGCCCCGGAGAGGGTGTGGAGGCTTTCTTT. This chain connects TRBV9 to TRBJ1-1; D is ambiguous. This CDR3 has 13 amino acids. Germline V gene lookup returns CDR1 SGDLS and CDR2 YYNGEE. The V and J ends lost 4 bases and 11 bases respectively, with 18 bases between them.

This clonotype was counted between two and nine times. The chain uses TRBV9 and TRBJ2-3, with D possibly matching TRBD2 (6 bases). The germline CDR1 and CDR2 sequences are SGDLS and YYNGEE. V was trimmed by 3 bases and J by 9 bases, leaving 20 bases between them. The CDR3 consists of 15 residues. The CDR3 DNA sequence: TGTGCCAGCAGCGCCCCTAAAAGCGGGTTAACAACGCAGTATTTT. Encoded protein: CASSAPKSGLTTQYF.

This clonotype came up many times. V usage is TRBV12-3 or TRBV12-4 and J usage is TRBJ2-1, with 11 bases aligning to TRBD1. Losses at the gene ends were 7 bases for V and 7 bases for J; bases not matched to a gene: 12. The CDR3 extends over 16 amino acids. CDR3 protein: CASNRGQGVFVNEQFF. CDR3 DNA sequence: TGTGCCAGCAATAGGGGACAGGGGGTATTTGTAAATGAGCAGTTCTTC.

This clonotype was counted at least ten times. The CDR3 reads CASSFSEGDGETQYF. The CDR3, as DNA: TGTGCCAGCAGCTTTAGTGAGGGTGATGGAGAGACCCAGTACTTC. The rearrangement joins TRBV7-6 to TRBJ2-5, with a possible D match to TRBD2 (5 bases). Germline V lookup: CDR1 SGHVS, CDR2 FNYEAQ. CDR3 size: 15 residues. V lost 3 bases, J lost 4 bases, and 15 bases lay in between.

In its sample, this clonotype was seen many times. Here the CDR3 DNA reads TGTGCCAGCAGCCAAGAGCAGGGTTACTACGAGCAGTACTTC. Translation: CASSQEQGYYEQYF. V is TRBV4-2 and J is TRBJ2-7, with a weak D call TRBD1 (5 bases). The V gene lost 0 bases and the J gene lost 3 bases, with 9 bases spanning the gap. The CDR3 sequence is 14 residues long. Germline lookup yields CDR1 LGHNA and CDR2 YNFKEQ.

This clonotype was seen at least ten times. This chain joins TRBV3-1 and TRBJ2-5, with 8 bases identical to TRBD1. After removal of 4 bases from V and 0 bases from J, the junction contained 7 bases not matched to a gene. The CDR3 covers 16 residues. Germline V gives CDR1 LGHDT, CDR2 YNNKEL (reference sequence). The DNA for the CDR3 is TGTGCCAGCAGCCCCGACAGGGGCGAGTACCAAGAGACCCAGTACTTC. Translation: CASSPDRGEYQETQYF.

This clonotype occurred many times. V usage is TRBV10-1 and J usage is TRBJ2-3; 8 positions match TRBD1. J was trimmed by 3 bases and V by 3 bases; bases with no gene match: 2. There are 14 residues in the CDR3. Per germline, CDR1 WNHNN and CDR2 SYGVQD (reference sequence). The DNA of the CDR3 is TGCGCCAGCAGTGATTACAGGGGGACAGATACGCAGTATTTT. Its protein is CASSDYRGTDTQYF.

This clonotype has a count of ten or more. This chain connects TRBV5-1 to TRBJ1-2; D uncertain. The CDR3 spans 12 residues. Germline V gives CDR1 SGHRS, CDR2 YFSETQ. The V gene lost 0 bases and the J gene lost 11 bases, with 11 bases spanning the gap. Here the CDR3 DNA reads TGCGCCAGCAGCTTGGAAGAGTTAGGGTACACCTTC. Translating it yields CASSLEELGYTF.

This chain's CDR3 is CASSSFDRADTGELFF. The CDR3 coding sequence is TGTGCCAGTAGTTCCTTCGACAGGGCGGACACCGGGGAGCTGTTTTTT. The rearrangement uses TRBV19 and TRBJ2-2; 7 bases map to TRBD1. The CDR3 spans 16 residues. Germline CDR1 and CDR2: LNHDA and SQIVND (reference sequence). With 5 bases clipped from V and 3 bases from J, the junction kept 9 bases outside the gene matches.